Sequencing of this T cell receptor beta chain was carried out in a study of CD8 T cells in Susac syndrome. Study-wide points: Susac syndrome CD8+ repertoires were clonally expanded, most strongly in CD8+ TEMRA cells.

For this clonotype: No antigen is known for it.

An input of 0.5 to 1 ug of RNA was subjected to reverse transcription using random hexamers. Using its own MiXCR run on the immunoSEQ multiplex PCR reads, TCRdb lists one record per CDR3 protein. There are 70,000 to 95,000 distinct CDR3 sequences in the sample; 94% occur only once, and less than 0.95% lies in the top ten. Trimming removed 1 base from V and 6 bases from J, with 12 bases in between. The CDR3 covers 14 residues. Per the germline V gene, CDR1 is LGHNA and CDR2 is YSLEER. Sequencing targeted TCR beta in blood CD8+ and CD4+ T cells. Through negative isolation, CD4+ and CD8+ T cells were obtained, while TEMRA cells were enriched using FACS.

The clonotype comes from a human donor with Susac syndrome. The specimen sequenced was CD8+ T cells from PBMCs. The J gene is TRBJ2-5, the V gene TRBV4-3; D remains unclear. The CDR3: CASSQGVQEKTQYF. The CDR3 DNA follows: TGCGCCAGCAGCCAAGGGGTCCAGGAAAAGACCCAGTACTTC.